Listed below are T cell receptor beta chains from one sample, sequenced in a study of cytomegalovirus exposure and HLA in healthy donors. The protocol was immunoSEQ multiplex PCR, while the TCRdb copy is restricted to in-frame clones and leaves out a portion. The data hold about 64,000 clones, with about 89% observed a single time. The sequenced sample consisted of PBMCs. These receptors came from a young woman in good health and CMV-seronegative. Each CDR3 is given with its conserved first and last residue. D genes are given only for firm matches. Rows may omit the clone size; those that give it use once, few, many or a size class.

j_call,d_call,v_call,clone_size,cdr3_length,cdr3_aa,cdr3_nt
TRBJ2-7,NA,TRBV19,NA,14,CASSISPASGEQYF,TGTGCCAGTAGTATATCCCCGGCGTCGGGGGAGCAGTACTTC
TRBJ1-2,TRBD1,TRBV9,few,16,CASSAFRDSLNYGYTF,TGTGCCAGCAGCGCCTTCCGGGACAGCCTCAACTATGGCTACACCTTC
TRBJ2-1,TRBD2,TRBV11-2,NA,15,CASSLEWVAGGEQFF,TGTGCCAGCAGCTTAGAGTGGGTAGCGGGGGGTGAGCAGTTCTTC
TRBJ2-1,NA,TRBV12-5,NA,19,CASGFPSRVVRSGNNEQFF,TGTGCTAGTGGTTTCCCCTCCAGGGTAGTAAGATCTGGCAACAATGAGCAGTTCTTC
TRBJ2-2,NA,TRBV5-1,NA,13,CASSFWETGELFF,TGCGCCAGCAGCTTTTGGGAGACCGGGGAGCTGTTTTTT
TRBJ2-5,NA,TRBV29-1,NA,13,CSVEGGDRQFGYF,TGCAGCGTTGAAGGAGGTGATAGGCAGTTCGGGTACTTC
TRBJ2-1,NA,TRBV5-1,NA,13,CASSLPGYNEQFF,TGCGCCAGCAGCTTGCCAGGATACAATGAGCAGTTCTTC
TRBJ1-6,NA,TRBV5-6,few,14,CASSLGQANSPLHF,TGTGCCAGCAGCTTGGGACAAGCTAATTCACCCCTCCACTTT
TRBJ2-7,NA,TRBV28,NA,14,CASTWGTNVGEQYF,TGTGCCAGCACTTGGGGGACAAACGTCGGGGAGCAGTACTTC
TRBJ2-2,TRBD2,TRBV9,once,19,CASSVNPASGRTNTGELFF,TGTGCCAGCAGCGTCAACCCTGCTAGCGGGAGGACAAACACCGGGGAGCTGTTTTTT
TRBJ1-2,NA,TRBV4-1,NA,16,CASSHKGTAEYYGYTF,TGCGCCAGCAGCCACAAAGGTACAGCGGAATACTATGGCTACACCTTC
TRBJ2-1,NA,TRBV11-2,NA,13,CASSAVARASGFF,TGTGCCAGCAGCGCGGTTGCGCGAGCGAGCGGATTCTTC
TRBJ2-4,NA,TRBV19,NA,15,CASSISGGAWNIQYF,TGTGCCAGTAGTATCTCGGGCGGGGCCTGGAACATTCAGTACTTC
TRBJ2-2,TRBD2,TRBV28,NA,18,CASSSPNWTSRNTGELFF,TGTGCCAGCAGTTCCCCTAACTGGACTAGCAGGAACACCGGGGAGCTGTTTTTT
TRBJ2-3,TRBD1,TRBV29-1,NA,16,CSARRDRGLGTDTQYF,TGCAGCGCCCGTAGGGACAGGGGTTTAGGCACAGATACGCAGTATTTT
TRBJ2-1,TRBD1,TRBV6-4,once,15,CASSDRQGSINEQFF,TGTGCCAGCAGTGACCGACAGGGGTCCATCAATGAGCAGTTCTTC
TRBJ2-5,TRBD2,TRBV6-6,NA,14,CASSYQRTSETQYF,TGTGCCAGCAGTTATCAGCGGACTAGCGAGACCCAGTACTTC
TRBJ1-5,NA,TRBV11-2,once,15,CASSLGGASNQPQHF,TGTGCCAGCAGCCTGGGGGGAGCAAGCAATCAGCCCCAGCATTTT
TRBJ1-1,NA,TRBV10-2,NA,15,CASRDLGHLYTEAFF,TGCGCCAGCAGAGACTTGGGACACCTCTACACTGAAGCTTTCTTT
TRBJ2-3,TRBD1,TRBV4-3,NA,17,CASSHPGTGVSTDTQYF,TGCGCCAGCAGCCACCCCGGGACAGGGGTTAGCACAGATACGCAGTATTTT
TRBJ1-1,TRBD1,TRBV7-9,once,15,CASSPMRGRLTEAFF,TGTGCCAGCAGCCCGATGAGGGGGCGCTTAACTGAAGCTTTCTTT
TRBJ2-7,TRBD2,TRBV27,NA,13,CASSLGLAGEQYF,TGTGCCAGCAGTTTAGGACTAGCGGGAGAGCAGTACTTC
TRBJ1-1,NA,TRBV5-1,NA,14,CASSLFQMNTEAFF,TGCGCCAGCAGCTTGTTTCAGATGAACACTGAAGCTTTCTTT
TRBJ1-1,NA,TRBV27,NA,13,CASSPSGNTEAFF,TGTGCCAGCAGTCCATCGGGGAACACTGAAGCTTTCTTT
TRBJ2-7,NA,TRBV6-1,NA,16,CASSVLTGSSPYEQYF,TGTGCCAGCAGTGTCCTGACCGGGAGCTCGCCCTACGAGCAGTACTTC
TRBJ1-1,NA,TRBV15,NA,16,CATSREVDPSNTEAFF,TGTGCCACCAGCAGAGAGGTAGATCCCTCAAACACTGAAGCTTTCTTT
TRBJ2-3,TRBD2,TRBV7-3,NA,14,CASSLAGGVDTQYF,TGTGCCAGCAGCCTAGCGGGGGGCGTCGATACGCAGTATTTT
TRBJ2-3,NA,TRBV5-1,NA,14,CASFAGALTDTQYF,TGCGCCAGCTTTGCGGGGGCCCTCACAGATACGCAGTATTTT